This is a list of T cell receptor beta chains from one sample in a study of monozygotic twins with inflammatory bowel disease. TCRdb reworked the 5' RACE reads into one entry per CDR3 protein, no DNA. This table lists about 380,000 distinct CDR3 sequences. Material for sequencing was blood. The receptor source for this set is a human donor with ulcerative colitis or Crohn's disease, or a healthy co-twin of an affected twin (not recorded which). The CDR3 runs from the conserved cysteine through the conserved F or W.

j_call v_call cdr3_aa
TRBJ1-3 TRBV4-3 CASSQGTGSTSGNTIYF
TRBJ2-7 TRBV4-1 CASSQSPREDEQYF
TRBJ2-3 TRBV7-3 CASSFAGPPADTQYF
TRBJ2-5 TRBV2 CASSAVAGIEETQYF
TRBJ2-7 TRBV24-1 CATSEAGTSYEQYF
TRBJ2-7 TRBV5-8 CASSSWDREGEQYF
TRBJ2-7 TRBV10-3 CAIMGTAHPPEQYF
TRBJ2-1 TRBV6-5 CASSYLPRGTKGGNEQFF
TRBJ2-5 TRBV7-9 CASSLDLWDQETQYF
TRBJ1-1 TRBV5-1 CASSLARTNTEAFF
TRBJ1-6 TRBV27 CASRGGASYNSPLHF